This paragraph covers one T cell receptor beta chain sequence. What antigen it recognizes has not been identified. Per-base qualities were not stored, and no clone one base away is much larger. Via the germline V gene, CDR1 is MDHEN and CDR2 SYDVKM. Measured from the cysteine to the phenylalanine, the CDR3 is 14 residues long. The only DNA kept is the CDR3, 42 bases in frame from the first base. V lost 5 bases and J lost 6 bases, and the count of bases not matched to a germline gene is 6. The donors were healthy, HIV-negative adults with no recently reported acute infections or vaccinations. Every donor was a Caucasian adult residing in Nashville, Tennessee, USA. CD4+ T cells were enriched by magnetic negative selection; naive cells were then positively selected on CD45RA, and the negative fraction formed the memory subset. After blood collection by leukapheresis, PBMCs were isolated using Ficoll-Histopaque density gradient centrifugation and then cryopreserved in the vapor phase of liquid nitrogen. Analytical flow cytometry was used to check the purity and quantity of each magnetically sorted T cell population. Genomic DNA was isolated from each sorted fraction and quantified by UV absorbance on a Nanodrop 2000c.

Using the deep immunoSEQ assay, multiplex PCR amplified TCR CDR3 regions from genomic DNA. Extracted genomic DNA from each cell subset was spread evenly across all wells of several immunoSEQ 96-well plates, with each plate serving as a replicate. For sorted subsets, each replicate PCR was loaded with approximately 190 ng genomic DNA, equivalent to 25,000 to 35,000 T cell genomes. The purified libraries were quantified using a Qubit 3.0 fluorometer, sized with a Bioanalyzer 2100, and then quantified again using the KAPA Library Quantification kit. Every immunoSEQ 96-well plate was sequenced on a dedicated single-read 150-cycle Illumina NextSeq 550 flow cell. Per the original workflow: The immunoSEQ output contained only junctional sequences without quality scores, so filtering could not match that applied to full-length reads. To assign V/J genes and CDR3, sequences were annotated using PyIR, a Python wrapper for IgBLAST v1.9, with IMGT germline references. Reads were filtered out if the reads had weak V/J assignments (E-value above 1e-6), no CDR3, stop codons, out-of-frame junctions, or ambiguous translated residues. V3J clonotypes were defined as sequences sharing the same inferred V gene, J gene, and CDR3 amino acid sequence. To compute the percentage overlap between repertoires, the number of shared unique clonotypes was divided by the size of the smaller repertoire. Richness of each repertoire was evaluated using RTK rarefaction, the Chao1 estimator, and Recon v2.1 estimates of unobserved clonotypes. OLGA was used to compute generation probabilities for all TCRbeta clonotypes that the gDNA method yielded from a few donors. TCRdb mirrors the immuneACCESS table, restricted to in-frame sequences. Some clones are absent from its copies; in checked studies, under half trace to an unresolved V gene, and the reason for the others is unknown. That table is the source of V, J and clone size, and D and trimming were worked out from the DNA. The sample table shows 2,500,000 or so clones, and roughly 93% are seen once. The top ten clones comprise 0.36% of the sample.

This sample was included in a study of shared clonotypes between healthy human individuals (dated by TCRdb to the early 2020s). Background for the entire study: The cohort comprised two women and a few men aged 18 to 49 years. To estimate repertoire size and how much clonotype sharing occurs between individuals, the study deeply sequenced the blood TCR repertoires of roughly 5 healthy adults. To increase sequencing depth and limit assay-specific biases, TCR repertoire library preparation and sequencing were carried out by different laboratories using diverse techniques. Each donor's leukapheresis produced roughly between about 0.8 and 8.9 billion PBMCs. For each donor, three plates each were used for CD4 naive and CD4 memory, two plates were used for CD8 naive, and one plate was used for CD8 memory. Broader findings and caveats from the paper: Sampling was limited to blood, and TCR repertoires in tissue likely differ from TCR repertoires in blood. Because the study included a small number of donors, the genetic and exposure-history diversity represented was limited. Naive subsets generally had larger estimated clonotype richness than memory subsets did. Based on pairwise subsampling, the degree of clonotype sharing among donors was expected to be affected by sequencing depth. Rarefaction of sorted-subset datasets indicated incomplete sequencing despite the large sequencing depth. Clonotypes shared by all four sorted-subset donors showed higher generation probabilities than non-shared clonotypes. Around 5% of naive CD4, 3% to 4% of naive CD8, roughly 2.4% of memory CD4, and about 0.4% of memory CD8 clonotypes were shared across a few donors.

The sequence came from a young man in good health. Some clones in this sample may be carry-over from other donors' samples. The sequence joins TRBV28 to TRBJ2-7; a stretch of 11 junction bases matches TRBD2. Sequencing input: naive CD4+ T cells from PBMCs. Per the publication, the cell subset or site label means: CD45RA+ positively selected. The sequenced DNA is TGTGCCAGCAGTCGCCGACTAGCGGGACTCGAGCAGTACTTC. The resulting protein is CASSRRLAGLEQYF.